This T cell receptor beta chain stems from a study of PD-L1 blockade in urothelial cancer. Profiling relied on immunoSEQ multiplex PCR, and the TCRdb table lists in-frame clones only, not all of them. The table includes around 66,000 clones, over 75% detected once. Germline CDR1 MGHRA, CDR2 YSYEKL. The CDR3 is made up of 16 amino acids. Trimming took 0 bases from V and 6 from J; bases not matched to a gene: 6. Time point indicated: pretreatment peripheral blood. Patients in the study were battling locally advanced or metastatic urothelial carcinoma. Anywhere from 1 to 8 samples came from each patient, spanning pretreatment and on-treatment.

The material was PBMCs, obtained around atezolizumab (anti-PD-L1) treatment. This sequence was found in a man between 65 and 80 years old with urothelial cancer. The genes are TRBV4-1 and TRBJ2-7, with TRBD2 matching 12 bases. CDR3 DNA sequence: TGCGCCAGCAGCCAAGATACGACTAGCGGGAGTGTCGAGCAGTACTTC. Residues: CASSQDTTSGSVEQYF.